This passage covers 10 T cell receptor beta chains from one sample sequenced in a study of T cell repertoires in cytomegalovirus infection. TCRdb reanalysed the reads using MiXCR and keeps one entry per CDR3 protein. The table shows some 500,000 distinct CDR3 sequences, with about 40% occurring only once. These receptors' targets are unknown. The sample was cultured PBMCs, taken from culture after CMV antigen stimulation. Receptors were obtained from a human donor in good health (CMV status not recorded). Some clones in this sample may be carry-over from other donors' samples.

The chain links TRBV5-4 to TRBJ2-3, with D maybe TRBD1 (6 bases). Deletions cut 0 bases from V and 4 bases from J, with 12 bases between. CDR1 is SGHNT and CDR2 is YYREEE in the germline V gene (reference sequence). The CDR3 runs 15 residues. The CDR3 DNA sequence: TGTGCCAGCAGCTTGGTGGGGGCCACGGCAGATACGCAGTATTTT. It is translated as CASSLVGATADTQYF.

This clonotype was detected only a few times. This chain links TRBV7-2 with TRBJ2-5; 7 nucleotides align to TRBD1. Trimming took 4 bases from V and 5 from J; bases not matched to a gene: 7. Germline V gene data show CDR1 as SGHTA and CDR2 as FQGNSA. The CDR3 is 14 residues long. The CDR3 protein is CASSSGQVVETQYF. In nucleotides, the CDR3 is TGTGCCAGCAGCTCAGGACAGGTCGTGGAGACCCAGTACTTC.

CDR3 sequence: CASSYGTPPSYTF. CDR3 bases: TGTGCCAGCAGTTACGGGACACCACCGAGCTACACCTTC. V and J are TRBV6-6 and TRBJ1-2, with a tentative D call TRBD1 (6 bases). Germline CDR1 MNHNY, CDR2 SVGAGI (reference sequence). The CDR3 extends over 13 amino acids. V was shortened by 2 bases and J by 9 bases, with 13 bases between the two germline ends.

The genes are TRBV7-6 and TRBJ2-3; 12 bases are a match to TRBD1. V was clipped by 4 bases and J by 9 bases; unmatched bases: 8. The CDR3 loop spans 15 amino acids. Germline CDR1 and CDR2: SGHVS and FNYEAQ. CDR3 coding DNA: TGTGCCAGCAGCTCCCAGGGACAGGGGGCCTCCACGCAGTATTTT. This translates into CASSSQGQGASTQYF.

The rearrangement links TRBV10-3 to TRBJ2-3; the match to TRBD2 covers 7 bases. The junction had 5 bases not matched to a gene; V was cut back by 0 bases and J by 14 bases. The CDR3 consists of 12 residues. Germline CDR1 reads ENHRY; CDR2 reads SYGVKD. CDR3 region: CAISESGGLPYF. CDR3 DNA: TGTGCCATCAGTGAGTCTGGGGGACTACCGTATTTT.

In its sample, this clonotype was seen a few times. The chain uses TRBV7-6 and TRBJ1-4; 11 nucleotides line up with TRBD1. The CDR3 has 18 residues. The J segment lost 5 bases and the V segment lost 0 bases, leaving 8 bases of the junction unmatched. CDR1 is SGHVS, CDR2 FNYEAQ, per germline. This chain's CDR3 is CASSLARRDRGINEKLFF. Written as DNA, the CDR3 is TGTGCCAGCAGCTTAGCGCGACGGGACAGGGGGATAAATGAAAAACTGTTTTTT. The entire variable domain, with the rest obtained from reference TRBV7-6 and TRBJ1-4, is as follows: GAGVSQSPRYKVTKRGQDVALRCDPISGHVSLYWYRQALGQGPEFLTYFNYEAQQDKSGLPNDRFSAERPEGSISTLTIQRTEQRDSAMYRCASSLARRDRGINEKLFFGSGTQLSVL.

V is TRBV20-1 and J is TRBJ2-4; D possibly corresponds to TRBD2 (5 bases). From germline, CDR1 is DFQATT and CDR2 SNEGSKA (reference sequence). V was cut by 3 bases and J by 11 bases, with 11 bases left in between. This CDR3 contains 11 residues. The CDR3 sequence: CSASVTEVQYF. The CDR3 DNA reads TGCAGTGCTAGTGTGACGGAGGTTCAGTACTTC.

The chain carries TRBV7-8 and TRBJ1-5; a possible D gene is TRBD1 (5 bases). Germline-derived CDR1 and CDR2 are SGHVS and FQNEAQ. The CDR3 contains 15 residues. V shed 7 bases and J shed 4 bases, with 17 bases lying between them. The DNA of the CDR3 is TGTGCCAGCAAGTTGGGCAGGGTAGGGAATCAGCCCCAGCATTTT. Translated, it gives CASKLGRVGNQPQHF.

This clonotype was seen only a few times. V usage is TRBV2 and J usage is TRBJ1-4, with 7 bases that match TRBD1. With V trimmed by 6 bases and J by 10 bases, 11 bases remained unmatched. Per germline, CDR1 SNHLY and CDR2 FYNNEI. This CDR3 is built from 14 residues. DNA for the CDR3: TGTGCCAGCAGATTAAACAGGGGAGGCGGAAAACTGTTTTTT. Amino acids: CASRLNRGGGKLFF.

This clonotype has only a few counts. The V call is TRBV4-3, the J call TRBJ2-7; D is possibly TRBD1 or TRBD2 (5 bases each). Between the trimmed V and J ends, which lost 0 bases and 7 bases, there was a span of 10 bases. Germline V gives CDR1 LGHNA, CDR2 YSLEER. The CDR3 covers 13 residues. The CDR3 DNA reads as TGCGCCAGCAGCCAAGACCGGGGACGAGAGCAGTACTTC. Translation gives CASSQDRGREQYF.